One and the same sample provided the 32 T cell receptor beta chains below, sequenced in a study of blood T cell repertoires in COVID-19 (dated by TCRdb to about 2020). The method behind the library was the immunoSEQ multiplex PCR assay. As stored in TCRdb, this immuneACCESS dataset retains in-frame rearrangements with V and J assigned. A fraction of the clones does not appear; measured against another copy, unresolved V genes explain less than half of the discrepancy, and the remainder lacks a known reason. This sample is represented by about 190,000 clones; roughly 90% of them were singletons. The top ten clonotypes cover about 0.59% of the sample. What was sequenced was peripheral blood. Every receptor here comes from a man aged 45-65 years with acute or convalescent COVID-19.

The chain combines TRBV7-9 with TRBJ1-1; weak D call: TRBD1 (5 bases). CDR3 length: 14 amino acids. Germline V lookup: CDR1 SEHNR, CDR2 FQNEAQ (reference sequence). Trimming pared 1 base from V and 6 bases from J, leaving 12 bases between. In nucleotides, the CDR3 is TGTGCCAGCAGCTTAGTGGGCGGGGACCCTGAAGCTTTCTTT. Protein: CASSLVGGDPEAFF.

The rearrangement uses TRBV2 and TRBJ2-5, with TRBD2 identical over 8 bases. The V and J ends lost 5 bases and 4 bases, in that order; junction bases with no gene match: 6. The germline gives CDR1 SNHLY, CDR2 FYNNEI. This CDR3 has 14 amino acids. The CDR3 loop reads CASSSRGGAETQYF. The CDR3, as DNA: TGTGCCAGCAGTTCTCGGGGGGGCGCAGAGACCCAGTACTTC.

The rearrangement links TRBV7-6 to TRBJ2-7, with D tentatively TRBD1 (5 bases). The CDR3 contains 16 residues. With 1 base removed from V and 3 bases from J, the gap between germline ends came to 16 bases. CDR1 is SGHVS, CDR2 FNYEAQ, per germline. CDR3 DNA sequence: TGTGCCAGCAGCTTAGTGGATAGGGGCGTTGGCTACGAGCAGTACTTC. Its translation: CASSLVDRGVGYEQYF. The variable domain in full, with the rest retrieved from reference TRBV7-6 and TRBJ2-7, is GAGVSQSPRYKVTKRGQDVALRCDPISGHVSLYWYRQALGQGPEFLTYFNYEAQQDKSGLPNDRFSAERPEGSISTLTIQRTEQRDSAMYRCASSLVDRGVGYEQYFGPGTRLTVT.

The rearrangement links TRBV2 to TRBJ2-7; D perhaps matches TRBD2 (6 bases). Germline lookup yields CDR1 SNHLY and CDR2 FYNNEI. Trimming took 1 base from V and 3 from J, leaving 10 bases between them. The CDR3 sequence is 14 residues long. The CDR3 region has the DNA TGTGCCAGCAGTGAAGAAATCGGGAGCTACGAGCAGTACTTC. Amino acids: CASSEEIGSYEQYF.

The chain carries TRBV4-3 and TRBJ2-4, with 8 nucleotides matching TRBD1. CDR1 and CDR2 (germline): LGHNA, YSLEER. Losses at the gene ends were 0 bases for V and 2 bases for J; bases not matched to a gene: 9. The CDR3 runs to 18 residues. The CDR3 sequence is CASSQDEGQDGTKNIQYF. In DNA form, the CDR3 reads TGCGCCAGCAGCCAAGATGAGGGACAGGATGGGACCAAAAACATTCAGTACTTC.

The table lists this clone with a few counts. The chain is built from TRBV6-5 and TRBJ2-7; 10 bases are shared with TRBD2. Germline V CDR1 and CDR2: MNHEY, SVGAGI. The CDR3 is made up of 16 amino acids. Trimming cost V 2 bases and J 2 bases; bases outside gene matches: 6. In nucleotides, the CDR3 is TGTGCCAGCAGTTACCTGGGGCTAGCGGGGGCCTACGAGCAGTACGTC. This gives the protein CASSYLGLAGAYEQYV.

Concerning this clone: The same CDR3 arises from other DNA sequences in this sample as well. The rearrangement uses TRBV18 and TRBJ2-3, with D maybe TRBD1 (7 bases). The V end lost 0 bases, the J end lost 3 bases, and 13 bases lay between the germline ends. CDR1 and CDR2 (germline): KGHSH, LQKENI. The length of the CDR3 is 16 residues. The CDR3 here is CASSPPAQGGTDTQYF. CDR3 nucleotides: TGTGCCAGCTCACCACCCGCTCAGGGGGGTACAGATACGCAGTATTTT.

The gene calls are TRBV7-9 and TRBJ2-7, with 7 bases lining up with TRBD1. With 6 bases clipped from V and 6 bases from J, the junction kept 8 bases outside the gene matches. Germline V gene sequence: CDR1 SEHNR, CDR2 FQNEAQ (reference sequence). This CDR3 comprises 13 residues. As DNA, the CDR3 is TGTGCCAGCAGTTACAGGGGTAACAGCGAGCAGTACTTC. Translation gives CASSYRGNSEQYF.

The V and J genes are TRBV27 and TRBJ2-2, with D perhaps TRBD2 (6 bases). Per the germline V gene, CDR1 is MNHEY and CDR2 is SMNVEV (reference sequence). The V and J ends lost 3 bases and 4 bases respectively, with 12 bases between them. The CDR3 is made up of 15 amino acids. Here the CDR3 DNA reads TGTGCCAGCAGTTTCGGGGGAAGGGTCACCGGGGAGCTGTTTTTT. It codes for CASSFGGRVTGELFF.

This clone was detected a few times. In DNA form, the CDR3 reads TGTGCCACCACAACTAGCGGGGGGGCCCCCGGGGAGCTGTTTTTT. It specifies CATTTSGGAPGELFF. V and J are TRBV19 and TRBJ2-2; TRBD2 aligns across 13 bases. The germline V gene has CDR1 LNHDA and CDR2 SQIVND (reference sequence). With V trimmed by 10 bases and J by 6 bases, 8 bases remained unmatched. The CDR3 has 15 residues.

The V and J genes are TRBV6-6 and TRBJ1-5, with TRBD1 matching 9 bases. Germline assignment: CDR1 MNHNY and CDR2 SVGAGI (reference sequence). The CDR3 length is 14 residues. The V gene end was trimmed by 6 bases and the J gene end by 4 bases; junction bases not matched to a gene: 4. The CDR3 here is CASRKTGGNQPQHF. DNA for the CDR3: TGTGCCAGCAGAAAGACAGGGGGAAATCAGCCCCAGCATTTT.

This chain joins TRBV27 and TRBJ2-7; no clear D. This CDR3 region has 13 residues. Germline-derived CDR1 and CDR2 are MNHEY and SMNVEV (reference sequence). With 3 bases removed from V and 3 bases from J, the gap between germline ends came to 9 bases. In DNA, the CDR3 is TGTGCCAGCAGTTTTGGCCAGTTCTACGAGCAGTACTTC. Translated: CASSFGQFYEQYF.

The chain uses TRBV5-1 and TRBJ2-5; maybe TRBD1 (5 bases). This CDR3 has 19 amino acids. V was cut by 0 bases and J by 2 bases, with 23 bases left in between. The germline gives CDR1 SGHRS, CDR2 YFSETQ. CDR3 residues: CASSLGLLPPSTAQETQYF. The CDR3 DNA reads as TGCGCCAGCAGCTTGGGACTGCTACCCCCGTCGACAGCGCAAGAGACCCAGTACTTC.

The chain employs TRBV24-1 and TRBJ2-1; 11 nucleotides agree with TRBD2. V lost 5 bases, J lost 0 bases, and 2 bases stayed unmatched. Germline-derived CDR1 and CDR2 are KGHDR and SFDVKD. The CDR3 totals 16 residues. The CDR3 loop reads CATSGLAGTSYNEQFF. The CDR3, as DNA: TGTGCCACCAGTGGACTAGCGGGAACCTCCTACAATGAGCAGTTCTTC.

This chain uses TRBV30 with TRBJ1-5, with a possible D match to TRBD1 (5 bases). Looked up from germline, CDR1 is GTSNPN and CDR2 is SVGIG (reference sequence). V lost 6 bases and J lost 0, with 9 bases in between. The CDR3 runs 13 residues. The CDR3 DNA is TGTGCCTGCAGCAGGGCTAGCAATCAGCCCCAGCATTTT. Translated: CACSRASNQPQHF.

The chain is built from TRBV27 and TRBJ2-5; 8 nucleotides match TRBD2. J lost 5 bases, V lost 0 bases, and 5 bases had no gene match. The CDR3 length is 15 residues. Germline V gene data show CDR1 as MNHEY and CDR2 as SMNVEV (reference sequence). The CDR3 protein is CASSLSAGVSETQYF. The CDR3 bases are TGTGCCAGCAGTTTATCAGCGGGAGTGTCCGAGACCCAGTACTTC.

This rearrangement joins TRBV7-8 to TRBJ1-4, with 8 bases aligning to TRBD1. Germline lookup yields CDR1 SGHVS and CDR2 FQNEAQ. This CDR3 has 15 residues. The V gene end was trimmed by 2 bases and the J gene end by 8 bases; junction bases not matched to a gene: 7. The CDR3 here is CASSLSPRTGEKLFF. The CDR3 coding sequence is TGTGCCAGCAGCTTATCTCCTAGGACAGGGGAAAAACTGTTTTTT.

The V call is TRBV7-9, the J call TRBJ1-3, with 8 bases that match TRBD1. CDR3 length equals 15 residues. Per the germline V gene, CDR1 is SEHNR and CDR2 is FQNEAQ (reference sequence). The junction had 5 bases not matched to a gene; V was cut back by 5 bases and J by 2 bases. The CDR3: CASSTGTGTGNTIYF. CDR3 DNA sequence: TGTGCCAGCAGCACCGGGACAGGAACTGGAAACACCATATATTTT.

CDR3 loop: CAISESSDRVGEQYV. In DNA, the CDR3 is TGTGCCATCAGTGAGTCGTCGGACAGGGTCGGCGAGCAGTACGTC. The J gene is TRBJ2-7, the V gene TRBV10-3; 8 bases agree with TRBD1. Germline CDR1 and CDR2: ENHRY and SYGVKD. Trimming at V came to 0 bases and at J to 6 bases, leaving 7 bases not matched to a gene. CDR3 size: 15 residues.

This chain links TRBV2 with TRBJ1-2; the D gene is possibly TRBD1 (5 bases). Germline CDR1 is SNHLY and CDR2 is FYNNEI. The V end lost 2 bases, the J end lost 2 bases, and 6 bases lay between the germline ends. The CDR3 sequence is 13 residues long. CDR3 amino acids: CASSENRNYGYTF. DNA of the CDR3: TGTGCCAGCAGTGAAAACAGGAACTATGGCTACACCTTC.

This chain connects TRBV24-1 to TRBJ1-6; D possibly corresponds to TRBD1 (5 bases). This CDR3 has 15 amino acids. Trimming took 12 bases from V and 3 from J, leaving 17 bases between them. Looked up from germline, CDR1 is KGHDR and CDR2 is SFDVKD. CDR3 sequence reads: CAAIARDIYNSPLHF. The CDR3 nucleotides read TGTGCCGCCATAGCCAGGGATATCTATAATTCACCCCTCCACTTT.

The V and J genes are TRBV13 and TRBJ2-7; D is possibly TRBD2 (5 bases). Germline CDR1 reads PRHDT; CDR2 reads FYEKMQ (reference sequence). V lost 5 bases to trimming and J lost 0 bases, with 14 bases between them. CDR3 length equals 15 residues. Written as DNA, the CDR3 is TGTGCCAGCAGCCCTCACGGACTGATCTCCTACGAGCAGTACTTC. Protein: CASSPHGLISYEQYF.

The sample holds one count of this clone. The gene calls are TRBV28 and TRBJ1-1, with a possible D match to TRBD1 (6 bases). This CDR3 is built from 14 residues. In germline, CDR1 is MDHEN, CDR2 SYDVKM. Between the trimmed V and J ends, which lost 3 bases and 5 bases, there was a span of 13 bases. The CDR3: CASSFMAGETEAFF. The CDR3 DNA is TGTGCCAGCAGTTTTATGGCAGGGGAAACTGAAGCTTTCTTT.

The V call is TRBV7-3, the J call TRBJ2-1; 8 bases fit TRBD2. With V trimmed by 4 bases and J by 3 bases, 2 bases remained unmatched. From germline, CDR1 is SGHTA and CDR2 FQGTGA. The CDR3 contains 14 residues. DNA of the CDR3: TGTGCCAGCAGCTCGGGACTAGGCTACAATGAGCAGTTCTTC. It is translated as CASSSGLGYNEQFF.

The V call is TRBV9, the J call TRBJ2-3, with D possibly TRBD1 on 6 matching bases. CDR1 SGDLS and CDR2 YYNGEE come from the germline V gene. There are 16 residues in the CDR3. The V gene lost 0 bases and the J gene lost 6 bases, with 17 bases spanning the gap. The CDR3 sequence: CASSVVQGASRDTQYF. CDR3 nucleotides: TGTGCCAGCAGCGTAGTACAGGGCGCCTCAAGGGATACGCAGTATTTT.

This clone showed up just once. In DNA form, the CDR3 reads TGTGCCTGGAGCACTCGCGGAGGAACTGAAAAACTGTTTTTT. Amino acid sequence: CAWSTRGGTEKLFF. The chain couples TRBV30 to TRBJ1-4; D remains ambiguous. Deletions cut 3 bases from V and 7 bases from J, with 15 bases between. Germline V gene sequence: CDR1 GTSNPN, CDR2 SVGIG (reference sequence). CDR3 length: 14 residues.

This chain uses TRBV4-2 with TRBJ2-5, with D perhaps TRBD2 (7 bases). The germline CDR1 and CDR2 sequences are LGHNA and YNFKEQ. CDR3 size: 14 residues. With 5 bases removed from V and 1 base from J, the gap between germline ends came to 11 bases. The CDR3 region has the DNA TGTGCCAGCAGCTACGCGGGGGCCCAAGAGACCCAGTACTTC. As protein: CASSYAGAQETQYF.

The chain links TRBV5-1 to TRBJ1-3; 7 nucleotides align to TRBD1. The CDR3 has 15 amino acids. With V trimmed by 3 bases and J by 2 bases, 5 bases remained unmatched. CDR1 SGHRS and CDR2 YFSETQ come from the germline V gene. This chain's CDR3 is CASSYRQGPGNTIYF. DNA of the CDR3: TGCGCCAGCAGCTATAGACAGGGCCCTGGAAACACCATATATTTT.

DNA for the CDR3: TGTGCCAGCACCGAAGGGGGGAGGACTGAAGCTTTCTTT. It specifies CASTEGGRTEAFF. The rearrangement links TRBV7-9 to TRBJ1-1; possibly TRBD1 for D (6 bases). V was shortened by 7 bases and J by 5 bases, with 14 bases between the two germline ends. Germline CDR1 and CDR2: SEHNR and FQNEAQ (reference sequence). This CDR3 is built from 13 residues.

This chain links TRBV29-1 with TRBJ2-1; 8 bases match TRBD2. Losses at the gene ends were 8 bases for V and 5 bases for J; bases not matched to a gene: 11. Germline lookup yields CDR1 SQVTM and CDR2 ANQGSEA. This CDR3 spans 14 amino acids. For the CDR3, the DNA is TGCAGCTCCTTGGGGCTAGCGGGTGACAATGAGCAGTTCTTC. It yields the protein CSSLGLAGDNEQFF.

In DNA form, the CDR3 reads TGTGCCAGCAGAAGGAGAGGAGCGGGAGGGACAGATACGCAGTATTTT. Translated, it gives CASRRRGAGGTDTQYF. The chain has TRBV27 and TRBJ2-3, with 10 bases identical to TRBD2. This CDR3 has 16 residues. CDR1 MNHEY and CDR2 SMNVEV come from the germline V gene (reference sequence). The V gene end was trimmed by 6 bases and the J gene end by 3 bases; junction bases not matched to a gene: 9.

V gene TRBV27 combines with J gene TRBJ1-3; 9 bases align to TRBD1. CDR1 and CDR2 (germline): MNHEY, SMNVEV (reference sequence). The CDR3 totals 17 residues. V lost 0 bases, J lost 4 bases, and 7 bases stayed unmatched. This chain's CDR3 is CASSLSGDRAWGNTIYF. In nucleotides, the CDR3 is TGTGCCAGCAGTTTATCGGGGGACAGGGCGTGGGGAAACACCATATATTTT.